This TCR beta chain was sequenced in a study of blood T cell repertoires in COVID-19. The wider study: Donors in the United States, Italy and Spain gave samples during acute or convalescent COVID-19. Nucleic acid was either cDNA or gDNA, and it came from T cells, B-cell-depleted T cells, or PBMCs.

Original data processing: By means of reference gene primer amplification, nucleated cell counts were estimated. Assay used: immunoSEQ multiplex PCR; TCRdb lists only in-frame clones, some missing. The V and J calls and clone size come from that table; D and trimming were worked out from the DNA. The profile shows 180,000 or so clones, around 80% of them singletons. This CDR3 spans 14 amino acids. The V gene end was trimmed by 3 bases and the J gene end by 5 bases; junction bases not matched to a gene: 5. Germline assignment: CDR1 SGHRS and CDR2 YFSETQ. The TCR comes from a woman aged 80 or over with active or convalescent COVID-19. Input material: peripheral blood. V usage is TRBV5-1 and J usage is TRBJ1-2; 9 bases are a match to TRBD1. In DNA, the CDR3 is TGCGCCAGCAGCTCACAGGGGGCGCAATATGGCTACACCTTC. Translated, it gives CASSSQGAQYGYTF.